Listed below are T cell receptor beta chains from one sample, sequenced in a study of blood T cell repertoires in COVID-19. Here immunoSEQ multiplex PCR was the method, and the copy in TCRdb shows in-frame clones only, minus some. The table shows roughly 250,000 clones, with approximately 80% occurring only once. Specimen: peripheral blood. The receptors were sampled from a woman aged 80 or over with acute or convalescent COVID-19. Both conserved end residues are part of each CDR3. The order of the fields is D gene, J gene, clone size, V gene, CDR3 length, CDR3 protein, CDR3 DNA. D genes are given only for firm matches. The listing skips clone size in some rows; elsewhere it reads once, few, many or a size class.

D gene: .
J gene: TRBJ2-7
clone size: .
V gene: TRBV5-6
CDR3 length: 14
CDR3 protein: CASSLPRASYEQYF
CDR3 DNA: TGTGCCAGCAGCTTGCCCAGGGCGTCCTACGAGCAGTACTTC

D gene: TRBD1
J gene: TRBJ1-5
clone size: .
V gene: TRBV6-6
CDR3 length: 16
CDR3 protein: CASSATGALSNQPQHF
CDR3 DNA: TGTGCCAGCAGTGCGACAGGGGCCCTTAGCAATCAGCCCCAGCATTTT

D gene: .
J gene: TRBJ2-7
clone size: .
V gene: TRBV7-9
CDR3 length: 13
CDR3 protein: CASVRVGAYEQYF
CDR3 DNA: TGTGCCAGCGTTCGTGTGGGCGCCTACGAGCAGTACTTC

D gene: .
J gene: TRBJ2-2
clone size: .
V gene: TRBV9
CDR3 length: 14
CDR3 protein: CASSLVSGTGELFF
CDR3 DNA: TGTGCCAGCAGCCTTGTGTCGGGCACCGGGGAGCTGTTTTTT

D gene: .
J gene: TRBJ1-6
clone size: .
V gene: TRBV7-8
CDR3 length: 16
CDR3 protein: CASSPAGGRGEEALHF
CDR3 DNA: TGTGCCAGCAGCCCAGCGGGAGGCCGGGGAGAAGAGGCCCTCCACTTT

D gene: .
J gene: TRBJ1-6
clone size: .
V gene: TRBV3-1/TRBV3-2
CDR3 length: 13
CDR3 protein: CASSQDPFVPLHF
CDR3 DNA: TGTGCCAGCAGCCAAGATCCCTTTGTGCCCCTCCACTTT

D gene: TRBD1
J gene: TRBJ1-6
clone size: few
V gene: TRBV19
CDR3 length: 15
CDR3 protein: CASSTGGQGYSPLHF
CDR3 DNA: TGTGCCAGTAGTACAGGGGGCCAGGGGTATTCACCCCTCCACTTT

D gene: TRBD1
J gene: TRBJ2-7
clone size: .
V gene: TRBV10-3
CDR3 length: 13
CDR3 protein: CATGQVSSYEQYF
CDR3 DNA: TGTGCCACCGGACAGGTCAGCTCCTACGAGCAGTACTTC

D gene: .
J gene: TRBJ2-3
clone size: few
V gene: TRBV6-6
CDR3 length: 15
CDR3 protein: CASSDRGERTDTQYF
CDR3 DNA: TGTGCCAGCAGTGACCGCGGGGAACGCACAGATACGCAGTATTTT

D gene: .
J gene: TRBJ2-3
clone size: .
V gene: TRBV4-1
CDR3 length: 18
CDR3 protein: CASSQNPGGPPSTDTQYF
CDR3 DNA: TGCGCCAGCAGCCAGAATCCCGGGGGGCCCCCTAGCACAGATACGCAGTATTTT

D gene: .
J gene: TRBJ1-3
clone size: .
V gene: TRBV7-8
CDR3 length: 14
CDR3 protein: CASSLGAFGNTIYF
CDR3 DNA: TGTGCCAGCAGCTTAGGGGCTTTCGGAAACACCATATATTTT

D gene: .
J gene: TRBJ1-3
clone size: .
V gene: TRBV18
CDR3 length: 16
CDR3 protein: CASSSVMGGSGNTIYF
CDR3 DNA: TGTGCCAGCTCATCAGTCATGGGGGGCTCTGGAAACACCATATATTTT

D gene: TRBD2
J gene: TRBJ2-1
clone size: once
V gene: TRBV19
CDR3 length: 16
CDR3 protein: CASSRTSGASYNEQFF
CDR3 DNA: TGTGCCAGTAGTCGGACTAGCGGCGCCTCCTACAATGAGCAGTTCTTC

D gene: TRBD1
J gene: TRBJ2-7
clone size: .
V gene: TRBV28
CDR3 length: 15
CDR3 protein: CASSLSTGVWYEQYF
CDR3 DNA: TGTGCCAGCAGTTTATCGACAGGGGTTTGGTACGAGCAGTACTTC

D gene: .
J gene: TRBJ1-6
clone size: .
V gene: TRBV5-1
CDR3 length: 14
CDR3 protein: CASSFGSDNSPLHF
CDR3 DNA: TGCGCCAGCAGCTTCGGGTCTGATAATTCACCCCTCCACTTT

D gene: TRBD2
J gene: TRBJ2-1
clone size: .
V gene: TRBV14
CDR3 length: 17
CDR3 protein: CASSQALTSGVGYEQFF
CDR3 DNA: TGTGCCAGCAGCCAAGCATTGACTAGCGGGGTAGGGTATGAGCAGTTCTTC

D gene: .
J gene: TRBJ1-1
clone size: .
V gene: TRBV5-1
CDR3 length: 15
CDR3 protein: CASSLASGVHTEAFF
CDR3 DNA: TGCGCCAGCAGCTTAGCTTCGGGGGTGCACACTGAAGCTTTCTTT

D gene: TRBD1
J gene: TRBJ2-7
clone size: .
V gene: TRBV7-9
CDR3 length: 14
CDR3 protein: CASSLDRGMDEQYF
CDR3 DNA: TGTGCCAGCAGCTTGGACAGGGGTATGGACGAGCAGTACTTC

D gene: .
J gene: TRBJ1-6
clone size: .
V gene: TRBV6-1
CDR3 length: 14
CDR3 protein: CASSEGRGRSPLHF
CDR3 DNA: TGTGCCAGCAGTGAAGGGAGGGGTCGGTCACCCCTCCACTTT

D gene: .
J gene: TRBJ1-6
clone size: once
V gene: TRBV2
CDR3 length: 15
CDR3 protein: CASSDYGLRGSPLHF
CDR3 DNA: TGTGCCAGCAGTGATTACGGCCTCAGGGGTTCACCCCTCCACTTT

D gene: TRBD2
J gene: TRBJ2-1
clone size: .
V gene: TRBV18
CDR3 length: 22
CDR3 protein: CASSPPRLLAGGPLFPRNEQFF
CDR3 DNA: TGTGCCAGCTCACCCCCACGGCTACTAGCGGGGGGGCCCCTCTTTCCCCGCAATGAGCAGTTCTTC

D gene: .
J gene: TRBJ1-5
clone size: .
V gene: TRBV19
CDR3 length: 13
CDR3 protein: CASMGGGVQPQHF
CDR3 DNA: TGTGCCAGTATGGGCGGAGGGGTTCAGCCCCAGCATTTT